This T cell receptor beta chain was captured by sequencing in a study of blood T cell repertoires in COVID-19. Produced via immunoSEQ multiplex PCR; TCRdb's table is partial and in-frame only. The sample records fewer than 300,000 clones, less than 85% being singletons. Material for sequencing was peripheral blood. The receptor was isolated from a young woman with acute or convalescent COVID-19.

The chain's CDR3 is CASSAYRGVNTEAFF. The DNA of the CDR3 is TGTGCCAGTAGTGCCTACAGGGGTGTCAACACTGAAGCTTTCTTT. This chain links TRBV19 with TRBJ1-1; 7 nucleotides match TRBD1. After removal of 5 bases from V and 2 bases from J, the junction contained 8 bases not matched to a gene. The CDR3 totals 15 residues. Germline values: CDR1 LNHDA, CDR2 SQIVND (reference sequence). The entire variable domain, with the rest obtained from reference TRBV19 and TRBJ1-1, is as follows: DGGITQSPKYLFRKEGQNVTLSCEQNLNHDAMYWYRQDPGQGLRLIYYSQIVNDFQKGDIAEGYSVSREKKESFPLTVTSAQKNPTAFYLCASSAYRGVNTEAFFGQGTRLTVV.